This T cell receptor (beta chain) was identified in a study of blood T cell repertoires in COVID-19. The overall study: The analysed material was cDNA or gDNA that came from T cells, B-cell-depleted T cells, or PBMCs.

This CDR3 has 16 residues. The germline gives CDR1 SGHDT, CDR2 YYEEEE. Trimming at V came to 7 bases and at J to 10 bases, leaving 17 bases not matched to a gene. This table comes from immunoSEQ multiplex PCR, and its TCRdb copy is limited to in-frame clones, with some not included. The data show more than 95,000 clones, less than 90% seen once. This clonotype was sampled from a man aged 25-45 years with acute or convalescent COVID-19. The chain couples TRBV5-6 to TRBJ1-1, with 12 bases aligning to TRBD1. Input material: peripheral blood. CDR3 amino acids: CASGSGTGGVGLGAFF. CDR3 nucleotide sequence: TGTGCCAGCGGGTCCGGGACAGGGGGCGTCGGTCTGGGAGCTTTCTTT.